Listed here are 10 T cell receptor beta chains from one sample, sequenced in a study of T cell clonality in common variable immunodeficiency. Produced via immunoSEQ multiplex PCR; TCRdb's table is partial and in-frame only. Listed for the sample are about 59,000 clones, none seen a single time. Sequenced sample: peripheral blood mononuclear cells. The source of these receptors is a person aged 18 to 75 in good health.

The CDR3 bases that were read are TGTGCCACCGGACTAGCGTGGCAAGAGACC. This encodes CATGLAWQET. The CDR3 in full is CATGLAWQETQYF. The V and J genes are TRBV10-3 and TRBJ2-5, with 9 bases lining up with TRBD2. The read falls 3 residues short of the CDR3 end, and the missing part is taken from the germline J gene. The CDR3 contains 13 residues. V lost 10 bases to trimming and J lost 2 bases; unmatched junction nucleotides: 5. Germline CDR1 is ENHRY and CDR2 is SYGVKD.

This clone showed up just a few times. CDR3 DNA, as far as it was read: TGTGCCAGCAGCTACATCAGTGACGCGACAGATCCC. This codes for CASSYISDATDP. The whole CDR3 protein is CASSYISDATDPQHF. The V and J genes are TRBV7-2 and TRBJ1-5, with D maybe TRBD1 (5 bases). The read halts 3 residues ahead of the CDR3 end, with the missing end drawn from the germline J gene. CDR1 is SGHTA and CDR2 is FQGNSA in the germline V gene. The CDR3 sequence is 15 residues long.

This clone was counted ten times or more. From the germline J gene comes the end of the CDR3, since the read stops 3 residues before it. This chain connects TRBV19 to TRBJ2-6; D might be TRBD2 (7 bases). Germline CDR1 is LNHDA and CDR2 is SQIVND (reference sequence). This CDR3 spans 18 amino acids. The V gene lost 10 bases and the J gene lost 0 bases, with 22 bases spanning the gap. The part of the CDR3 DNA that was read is TGTGCCAACTTAGTGTGGAAGGGAGGGGGCTCTGGGGCCAACGTC. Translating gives CANLVWKGGGSGANV. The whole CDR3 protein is CANLVWKGGGSGANVLTF.

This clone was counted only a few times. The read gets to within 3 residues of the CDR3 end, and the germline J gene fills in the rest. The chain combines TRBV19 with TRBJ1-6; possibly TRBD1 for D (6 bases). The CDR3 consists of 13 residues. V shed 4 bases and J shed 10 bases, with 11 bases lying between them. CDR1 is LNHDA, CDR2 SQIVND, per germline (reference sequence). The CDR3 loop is CASSTDRYSPLHF. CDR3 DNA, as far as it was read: TGTGCCAGTAGTACGGACAGATACTCACCC. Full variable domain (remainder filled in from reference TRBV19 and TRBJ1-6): DGGITQSPKYLFRKEGQNVTLSCEQNLNHDAMYWYRQDPGQGLRLIYYSQIVNDFQKGDIAEGYSVSREKKESFPLTVTSAQKNPTAFYLCASSTDRYSPLHFGNGTRLTVT.

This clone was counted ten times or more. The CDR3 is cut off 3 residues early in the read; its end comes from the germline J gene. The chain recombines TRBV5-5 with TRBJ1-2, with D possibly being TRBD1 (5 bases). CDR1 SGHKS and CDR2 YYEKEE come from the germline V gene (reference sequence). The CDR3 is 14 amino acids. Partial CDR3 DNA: TGTGCCAGCAGCTTACTAAGTGAGCAGGGTTGG. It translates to CASSLLSEQGW. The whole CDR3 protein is CASSLLSEQGWYTF.

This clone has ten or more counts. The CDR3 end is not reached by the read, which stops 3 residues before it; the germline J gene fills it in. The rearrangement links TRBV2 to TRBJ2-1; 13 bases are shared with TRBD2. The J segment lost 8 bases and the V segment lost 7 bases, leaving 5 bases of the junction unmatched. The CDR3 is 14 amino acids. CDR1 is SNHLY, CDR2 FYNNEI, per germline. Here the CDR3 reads CASKGTSGAYEQFF. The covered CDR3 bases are TGTGCCAGCAAAGGGACTAGCGGGGCCTATGAG.

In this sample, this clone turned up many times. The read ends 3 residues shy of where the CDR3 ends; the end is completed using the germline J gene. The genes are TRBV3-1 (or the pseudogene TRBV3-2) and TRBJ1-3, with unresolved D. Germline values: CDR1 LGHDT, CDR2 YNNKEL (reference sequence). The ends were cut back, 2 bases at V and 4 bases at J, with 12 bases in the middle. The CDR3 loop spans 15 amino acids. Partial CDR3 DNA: TGTGCCAGCAGCCAATTACCGCGCCTAGGAAACACC. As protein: CASSQLPRLGNT. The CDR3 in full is CASSQLPRLGNTIYF.

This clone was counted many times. The CDR3 here is CASSTPRGTGANVLTF. The covered CDR3 bases are TGTGCCAGTAGTACCCCTCGGGGGACTGGGGCCAACGTC. This chain links TRBV19 with TRBJ2-6, with D possibly being TRBD2 (6 bases). The read falls 3 residues short of the CDR3 end, and the missing part is taken from the germline J gene. The CDR3 consists of 16 residues. From germline, CDR1 is LNHDA and CDR2 SQIVND (reference sequence). The V gene lost 4 bases and the J gene lost 2 bases, with 12 bases spanning the gap.

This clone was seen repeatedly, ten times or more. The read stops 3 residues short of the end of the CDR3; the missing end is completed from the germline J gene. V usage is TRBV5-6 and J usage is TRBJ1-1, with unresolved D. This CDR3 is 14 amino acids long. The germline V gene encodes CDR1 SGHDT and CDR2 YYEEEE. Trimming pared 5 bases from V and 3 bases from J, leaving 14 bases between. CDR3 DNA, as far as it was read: TGTGCCAGCAGTCGATTTGAACGGGACACTGAA. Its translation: CASSRFERDTE. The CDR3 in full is CASSRFERDTEAFF.

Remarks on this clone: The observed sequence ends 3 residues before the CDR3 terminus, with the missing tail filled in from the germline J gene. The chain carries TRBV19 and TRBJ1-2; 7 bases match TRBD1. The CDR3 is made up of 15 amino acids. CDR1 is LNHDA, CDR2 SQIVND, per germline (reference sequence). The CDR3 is CASSIGDRAGDTYTF. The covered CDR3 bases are TGTGCCAGTAGTATAGGGGACAGAGCGGGTGATACC.